The 3 T cell receptor beta chains below all came from one sample that was sequenced in a study of shared clonotypes between healthy human individuals. Produced via immunoSEQ multiplex PCR; TCRdb's table is partial and in-frame only. The sample shows some 1,100,000 clones, 78% of them seen only once. Sample: memory CD4+ T cells from PBMCs. Specified subset: CD45RA-negative fraction. The receptor set was obtained from a man aged 18 to 29 in good health. Some clones in this sample may be carry-over from other donors' samples.

The chain combines TRBV5-5 with TRBJ2-5; 9 bases fit TRBD1. Germline CDR1 SGHKS, CDR2 YYEKEE (reference sequence). V lost 0 bases to trimming and J lost 2 bases; unmatched junction nucleotides: 8. The CDR3 has 17 amino acids. CDR3 loop: CASSLGDRELGQETQYF. The CDR3 DNA is TGTGCCAGCAGCTTGGGGGACAGGGAGTTGGGGCAAGAGACCCAGTACTTC. The full variable domain, its missing parts supplied by reference TRBV5-5 and TRBJ2-5, is DAGVTQSPTHLIKTRGQQVTLRCSPISGHKSVSWYQQVLGQGPQFIFQYYEKEERGRGNFPDRFSARQFPNYSSELNVNALLLGDSALYLCASSLGDRELGQETQYFGPGTRLLVL.

The chain joins TRBV5-5 to TRBJ2-2; D is undetermined. This CDR3 region has 14 residues. The V gene's germline CDR1 is SGHKS and CDR2 YYEKEE (reference sequence). The V gene lost 0 bases and the J gene lost 2 bases, with 5 bases spanning the gap. CDR3 DNA: TGTGCCAGCAGCTTGGAGAGCAACACCGGGGAGCTGTTTTTT. It specifies CASSLESNTGELFF.

On this clone itself: Other DNA sequences in this sample translate to the same CDR3. The J gene is TRBJ1-1, the V gene TRBV6-1, with D tentatively TRBD1 (6 bases). The V end lost 6 bases, the J end lost 2 bases, and 10 bases lay between the germline ends. Germline V gene lookup returns CDR1 MNHNS and CDR2 SASEGT. The CDR3 is made up of 13 amino acids. The CDR3 sequence: CASSLTGNTEAFF. As DNA, the CDR3 is TGTGCCAGCAGCCTGACAGGAAACACTGAAGCTTTCTTT.